These 13 T cell receptor beta chains originate from one sample sequenced in a study of blood T cells in healthy people across ages (dated by TCRdb to between 2014 and 2017). Receptor amplification or capture employed 5' RACE. Sequencer: Illumina HiSeq 2500. A second PCR of roughly 6 to 11 cycles was run with a J-beta primer mix and a sample-barcoded 5' primer. The public reads were run again by TCRdb, first through fastp at Q25 and then through MiXCR, and only productive beta chains were kept. A single entry per CDR3 protein holds the most common genes and DNA from its merged rows. The sample table lists roughly 790,000 distinct CDR3 sequences, approximately 43% of them with a count of one. Clones ranked in the top ten supply 20% to 25% of the sample. What was sequenced was blood. The receptors stem from a woman in her fifties or sixties in good health.

The chain has TRBV6-4 and TRBJ2-7; D gene ambiguous. In germline, CDR1 is MRHNA, CDR2 SNTAGT. Trimming left V 4 bases short and J 2 bases short, with 12 bases between. This CDR3 has 14 residues. CDR3 nucleotide sequence: TGTGCCAGCAGTGTGGACCCGGCGCCCTACGAGCAGTACTTC. It encodes CASSVDPAPYEQYF.

This chain joins TRBV7-9 and TRBJ2-1, with 9 bases lining up with TRBD2. The CDR3 is 14 amino acids. V trimming: 3 bases; J trimming: 7 bases; junction bases outside the gene matches: 4. Germline lookup yields CDR1 SEHNR and CDR2 FQNEAQ (reference sequence). The CDR3 nucleotides are TGTGCCAGCAGCTTTAGCGGGAGCGTGAATGAGCAGTTCTTC. It codes for CASSFSGSVNEQFF.

This chain links TRBV7-2 with TRBJ2-3; 8 nucleotides align to TRBD1. There are 14 residues in the CDR3. Germline loops: CDR1 SGHTA, CDR2 FQGNSA. V lost 2 bases, J lost 6 bases, and 4 bases stayed unmatched. The CDR3 nucleotides read TGTGCCAGCAGCTTATTGACAGGGGAGGATACGCAGTATTTT. Amino acids: CASSLLTGEDTQYF.

A few counts support this clonotype. The chain uses TRBV4-3 and TRBJ2-1, with 9 nucleotides matching TRBD2. Germline lookup yields CDR1 LGHNA and CDR2 YSLEER. The length of the CDR3 is 15 residues. Losses at the gene ends were 0 bases for V and 9 bases for J; bases not matched to a gene: 6. In DNA form, the CDR3 reads TGCGCCAGCAGCCAAGATAGCGGGAGAACATCTGAGCAGTTCTTC. Encoded protein: CASSQDSGRTSEQFF.

This clonotype has at least ten counts. The chain carries TRBV5-1 and TRBJ2-5; no firm D call. V dropped 2 bases and J dropped 5 bases, with 16 bases sitting between them. Per germline, CDR1 SGHRS and CDR2 YFSETQ. This CDR3 comprises 15 residues. CDR3 sequence: CASSFMDYPRETQYF. The CDR3 nucleotides read TGCGCCAGCAGCTTTATGGATTACCCACGGGAGACCCAGTACTTC.

This clonotype was seen many times. For the CDR3, the DNA is TGCAGCGTTGAGACAGCGGGTCGGGAGACCCAGTACTTC. Translating gives CSVETAGRETQYF. The chain joins TRBV29-1 to TRBJ2-5; TRBD2 is a possible D gene (6 bases). The length of the CDR3 is 13 residues. Per germline, CDR1 SQVTM and CDR2 ANQGSEA. With 3 bases removed from V and 5 bases from J, the gap between germline ends came to 13 bases.

The chain combines TRBV5-1 with TRBJ2-3, with D perhaps matching TRBD1 (5 bases). This CDR3 has 15 amino acids. CDR1 is SGHRS, CDR2 YFSETQ, per germline. V was cut by 0 bases and J by 4 bases, with 12 bases left in between. CDR3: CASSLGQSLADTQYF. The CDR3 DNA reads TGCGCCAGCAGCTTGGGACAGTCTCTGGCAGATACGCAGTATTTT.

This sequence joins TRBV5-1 and TRBJ2-3; TRBD1 agrees at 10 bases. CDR3 length equals 16 residues. Trimming removed 4 bases from V and 4 bases from J; junction bases left unmatched: 9. The germline CDR1 and CDR2 sequences are SGHRS and YFSETQ. The CDR3 region is CASSPMTGGRPDTQYF. The DNA of the CDR3 is TGCGCCAGCAGCCCGATGACAGGGGGCCGACCAGATACGCAGTATTTT.

This chain joins TRBV12-3 or TRBV12-4 and TRBJ2-1; a weak D match, TRBD1 (6 bases). The J call may be mistaken, given a closer DNA end match to TRBJ2-7. The CDR3 runs 16 residues. CDR3 in DNA: TGTGCCAGCAGTTTCAGTGGGACAAACTCCTACAATGAGCAGTACTTC. It translates to CASSFSGTNSYNEQYF.

The J gene is TRBJ1-2, the V gene TRBV29-1; the D is unclear. The CDR3 loop spans 11 amino acids. CDR1 SQVTM and CDR2 ANQGSEA come from the germline V gene. CDR3 nucleotides: TGCAACGTCGACACAAACTATGGCTACACCTTC. This translates into CNVDTNYGYTF. The whole variable domain, remainder taken from reference TRBV29-1 and TRBJ1-2, is SAVISQKPSRDICQRGTSLTIQCQVDSQVTMMFWYRQQPGQSLTLIATANQGSEATYESGFVIDKFPISRPNLTFSTLTVSNMSPEDSSIYLCNVDTNYGYTFGSGTRLTVV.

This clonotype was recorded once. This chain connects TRBV6-5 to TRBJ2-5, with 9 bases matching TRBD2. The J call may not be correct, given that the DNA end is closer to TRBJ2-7. CDR3 length equals 14 residues. Germline assignment: CDR1 MNHEY and CDR2 SVGAGI. As DNA, the CDR3 is TGTGCCAGCTCCGGGGCTAGCGGGACCCACGAGCAGTACTTC. Residues: CASSGASGTHEQYF.

The CDR3 protein is CASSYSGGNNQPQHF. The CDR3 nucleotides read TGTGCCAGCAGTTACTCGGGAGGGAACAATCAGCCCCAGCATTTT. V and J are TRBV6-2 or TRBV6-3 and TRBJ1-5; D is undetermined. Trimming removed 0 bases from V and 3 bases from J, with 9 bases in between. Germline V CDR1 and CDR2: MNHEY, SVGEGT. CDR3 length: 15 residues.

This clonotype was counted between two and nine times. The V call is TRBV18, the J call TRBJ2-7, with 11 bases identical to TRBD2. Germline CDR1 KGHSH, CDR2 LQKENI. This CDR3 region has 15 residues. With 6 bases clipped from V and 2 bases from J, the junction kept 6 bases outside the gene matches. CDR3 residues: CASSQLAGDAYEQYF. The CDR3, as DNA: TGTGCCAGCTCGCAACTAGCGGGGGATGCCTACGAGCAGTACTTC.